This passage covers 28 T cell receptor beta chains from one sample sequenced in a study of cytomegalovirus exposure and HLA in healthy donors. Clones were read by immunoSEQ multiplex PCR, and TCRdb kept only the in-frame ones, dropping some. The table shows roughly 150,000 clones, with just under 90% occurring only once. What was sequenced was PBMCs. The origin of the receptors is a man between 18 and 29 years old in good health and CMV-seropositive.

The CDR3 here is CASSFIIARRDNEQFF. The DNA for the CDR3 is TGTGCCAGCAGTTTCATCATAGCGAGGAGAGACAATGAGCAGTTCTTC. V is TRBV28 and J is TRBJ2-1; weak D call: TRBD2 (5 bases). The CDR3 runs to 16 residues. Germline V CDR1 and CDR2: MDHEN, SYDVKM. Trimming cost V 3 bases and J 5 bases, with 17 bases left between them.

The V gene is TRBV6-1, the J gene TRBJ2-7, with D hard to call. CDR1 is MNHNS, CDR2 SASEGT, per germline. This CDR3 has 10 amino acids. Between the trimmed V and J ends, which lost 4 bases and 9 bases, there was a span of 7 bases. CDR3 nucleotides: TGTGCCAGCAGTGTAGGAGTGCAGTACTTC. Translated, it gives CASSVGVQYF.

This chain connects TRBV5-1 to TRBJ1-2; the D gene is possibly TRBD1 (5 bases). The germline V and J ends were trimmed by 1 base and 2 bases, with 12 bases remaining between them. From germline, CDR1 is SGHRS and CDR2 YFSETQ. The CDR3 spans 15 residues. CDR3 amino acids: CASSLSQGSNYGYTF. The CDR3 nucleotides read TGCGCCAGCAGCTTGAGCCAGGGATCGAACTATGGCTACACCTTC.

The rearrangement joins TRBV15 to TRBJ2-4; the match to TRBD1 covers 7 bases. V lost 4 bases, J lost 6 bases, and 3 bases stayed unmatched. The V gene's germline CDR1 is LNHNV and CDR2 YYDKDF (reference sequence). The CDR3 contains 13 residues. The CDR3: CATSKQGRNIQYF. In DNA, the CDR3 is TGTGCCACCAGCAAACAGGGGCGAAACATTCAGTACTTC.

The chain couples TRBV7-2 to TRBJ2-3; 8 nucleotides align to TRBD2. Trimming at V came to 3 bases and at J to 1 base, leaving 12 bases not matched to a gene. CDR3 length: 18 residues. Germline V gene lookup returns CDR1 SGHTA and CDR2 FQGNSA. CDR3: CASSFTGREGLGTDTQYF. In DNA, the CDR3 is TGTGCCAGCAGCTTTACAGGTCGGGAGGGCCTTGGCACAGATACGCAGTATTTT. Using reference TRBV7-2 and TRBJ2-3 for the parts outside the CDR3, the full variable domain is GAGVSQSPSNKVTEKGKDVELRCDPISGHTALYWYRQSLGQGLEFLIYFQGNSAPDKSGLPSDRFSAERTGGSVSTLTIQRTQQEDSAVYLCASSFTGREGLGTDTQYFGPGTRLTVL.

This sequence joins TRBV19 and TRBJ2-1, with D perhaps TRBD2 (6 bases). CDR1 is LNHDA and CDR2 is SQIVND in the germline V gene (reference sequence). The germline V and J ends were trimmed by 1 base and 8 bases, with 9 bases remaining between them. This CDR3 is 13 amino acids long. The CDR3 here is CASSIVGGDEQFF. CDR3 nucleotides: TGTGCCAGTAGTATAGTCGGGGGAGATGAGCAGTTCTTC. Based on the CDR3 plus reference TRBV19 and TRBJ2-1, the full variable domain is DGGITQSPKYLFRKEGQNVTLSCEQNLNHDAMYWYRQDPGQGLRLIYYSQIVNDFQKGDIAEGYSVSREKKESFPLTVTSAQKNPTAFYLCASSIVGGDEQFFGPGTRLTVL.

Here the CDR3 DNA reads TGCGCCAGCAGCTTAGCGGGAGGGGCCTTTGTTGAGCAGTTCTTC. Translated: CASSLAGGAFVEQFF. The chain carries TRBV5-1 and TRBJ2-1, with TRBD2 matching 10 bases. With 2 bases clipped from V and 9 bases from J, the junction kept 8 bases outside the gene matches. The CDR3 runs to 15 residues. Germline lookup yields CDR1 SGHRS and CDR2 YFSETQ.

The chain is built from TRBV11-3 and TRBJ2-7, with D possibly matching TRBD2 (6 bases). Trimming took 5 bases from V and 0 from J, leaving 8 bases between them. The CDR3 is made up of 13 amino acids. Germline V gives CDR1 SGHNT, CDR2 YENEEA. This CDR3 reads CASSRSGSYEQYF. The CDR3 nucleotides are TGTGCCAGCAGCCGTAGCGGCTCCTACGAGCAGTACTTC. The full variable domain, with the rest looked up from reference TRBV11-3 and TRBJ2-7, is EAGVVQSPRYKIIEKKQPVAFWCNPISGHNTLYWYLQNLGQGPELLIRYENEEAVDDSQLPKDRFSAERLKGVDSTLKIQPAELGDSAVYLCASSRSGSYEQYFGPGTRLTVT.

CDR3 in amino acids: CASSLKLAGAVTYNEQFF. The CDR3 DNA sequence: TGTGCCAGCAGTTTGAAGCTAGCGGGAGCGGTTACCTACAATGAGCAGTTCTTC. This chain joins TRBV28 and TRBJ2-1; TRBD2 aligns across 10 bases. Germline CDR1 reads MDHEN; CDR2 reads SYDVKM. The CDR3 spans 18 residues. V trimming: 3 bases; J trimming: 2 bases; junction bases outside the gene matches: 10.

In DNA form, the CDR3 reads TGTGCCAGCAGTTCAGCGAGCTCCTACAATGAGCAGTTCTTC. It codes for CASSSASSYNEQFF. J is TRBJ2-1 and V is TRBV6-5; D remains unclear. The V end lost 4 bases, the J end lost 0 bases, and 7 bases lay between the germline ends. Germline values: CDR1 MNHEY, CDR2 SVGAGI. The CDR3 spans 14 residues.

This clone was seen a single time. The chain employs TRBV25-1 and TRBJ2-7, with unresolved D. V was cut by 6 bases and J by 3 bases, with 6 bases left in between. The CDR3 covers 11 residues. CDR1 MGHDK and CDR2 SYGVNS come from the germline V gene. This CDR3 reads CASRRNYEQYF. As DNA, the CDR3 is TGTGCCAGCAGGAGAAACTACGAGCAGTACTTC.

This clone was seen only once. The chain employs TRBV6-6 and TRBJ1-4, with D possibly matching TRBD1 (5 bases). This CDR3 is built from 14 residues. The V gene lost 2 bases and the J gene lost 4 bases, with 8 bases spanning the gap. Germline V CDR1 and CDR2: MNHNY, SVGAGI (reference sequence). For the CDR3, the DNA is TGTGCCAGCAGTTACGGGGCCCTTAATGAAAAACTGTTTTTT. It yields the protein CASSYGALNEKLFF.

This sequence joins TRBV28 and TRBJ1-2, with D unresolved. Germline CDR1 is MDHEN and CDR2 is SYDVKM. V was shortened by 8 bases and J by 7 bases, with 23 bases between the two germline ends. The CDR3 sequence is 15 residues long. CDR3: CASSRRGPIKSGYTF. CDR3 sequence (DNA): TGTGCCAGCTCAAGACGAGGGCCGATTAAAAGTGGCTACACCTTC.

The chain has TRBV5-5 and TRBJ2-7; D is unresolved. CDR3 length: 14 residues. Trimming took 0 bases from V and 5 from J, leaving 12 bases between them. Germline CDR1 and CDR2: SGHKS and YYEKEE (reference sequence). CDR3 DNA sequence: TGTGCCAGCAGCTTGGGAGTAGCCTCTAACGAGCAGTACTTC. Protein: CASSLGVASNEQYF.

This clone was seen a single time. This rearrangement joins TRBV25-1 to TRBJ2-5; D is unresolved. Germline values: CDR1 MGHDK, CDR2 SYGVNS. The CDR3 contains 13 residues. Trimming cost V 3 bases and J 4 bases, with 9 bases left between them. CDR3 residues: CASSDQQIETQYF. CDR3 bases: TGTGCCAGCAGTGATCAACAGATAGAGACCCAGTACTTC.

This chain uses TRBV6-5 with TRBJ1-1; D remains ambiguous. Germline loops: CDR1 MNHEY, CDR2 SVGAGI. The CDR3 has 13 residues. V lost 1 base, J lost 1 base, and 4 bases lay in between. CDR3 sequence: CASSYFQNTEAFF. CDR3 nucleotides: TGTGCCAGCAGTTACTTCCAGAACACTGAAGCTTTCTTT.

The chain joins TRBV2 to TRBJ2-7; perhaps TRBD1 as D (7 bases). CDR1 SNHLY and CDR2 FYNNEI come from the germline V gene. The germline V and J ends were trimmed by 9 bases and 0 bases, with 15 bases remaining between them. The CDR3 runs 14 residues. The chain's CDR3 is CARKEGASSYEQYF. The DNA of the CDR3 is TGTGCCAGAAAGGAGGGGGCAAGCTCCTACGAGCAGTACTTC.

The rearrangement joins TRBV19 to TRBJ2-2; 10 bases map to TRBD1. With 7 bases clipped from V and 5 bases from J, the junction kept 7 bases outside the gene matches. The germline V gene encodes CDR1 LNHDA and CDR2 SQIVND (reference sequence). CDR3 length: 15 amino acids. The CDR3 sequence is CASIRDRGGTGELFF. The CDR3 nucleotides read TGTGCCAGTATCCGGGACAGGGGAGGAACCGGGGAGCTGTTTTTT.

The J gene is TRBJ1-2, the V gene TRBV7-9; D possibly corresponds to TRBD1 (6 bases). The CDR3 spans 16 residues. Germline lookup yields CDR1 SEHNR and CDR2 FQNEAQ (reference sequence). V was trimmed by 4 bases and J by 4 bases, leaving 19 bases between them. The CDR3 coding sequence is TGTGCCAGCAGCTCAAATTCAGGGGCGGCCCCCTATGGCTACACCTTC. Its translation: CASSSNSGAAPYGYTF.

V is TRBV18 and J is TRBJ2-7; 8 positions agree with TRBD1. The CDR3 length is 12 residues. CDR1 and CDR2 from the germline V gene are KGHSH and LQKENI. V gave up 6 bases and J gave up 6 bases; unmatched junction bases: 4. CDR3 loop: CASSRTGTEQYF. The CDR3 bases are TGTGCCAGCTCCCGGACAGGGACCGAGCAGTACTTC.

V and J are TRBV7-9 and TRBJ2-3; 9 positions match TRBD2. This CDR3 has 15 residues. The V and J ends lost 2 bases and 3 bases, in that order; junction bases with no gene match: 3. Germline V gives CDR1 SEHNR, CDR2 FQNEAQ (reference sequence). DNA of the CDR3: TGTGCCAGCAGCTTATATAGCGGGAGTACAGATACGCAGTATTTT. Translation: CASSLYSGSTDTQYF. The entire variable domain, with the rest obtained from reference TRBV7-9 and TRBJ2-3, is as follows: DTGVSQNPRHKITKRGQNVTFRCDPISEHNRLYWYRQTLGQGPEFLTYFQNEAQLEKSRLLSDRFSAERPKGSFSTLEIQRTEQGDSAMYLCASSLYSGSTDTQYFGPGTRLTVL.

The J gene is TRBJ2-3, the V gene TRBV19; 9 bases agree with TRBD1. The CDR3 extends over 16 amino acids. Trimming cost V 10 bases and J 4 bases; bases outside gene matches: 15. CDR1 is LNHDA and CDR2 is SQIVND in the germline V gene (reference sequence). The CDR3 is CATQGGTRDRADTQYF. The CDR3 nucleotides read TGTGCCACCCAGGGGGGGACCCGGGACAGGGCAGATACGCAGTATTTT.

The chain couples TRBV5-1 to TRBJ2-1, with TRBD1 identical over 7 bases. The ends lost 2 bases at V and 4 bases at J; junction bases unmatched: 6. Germline V gene sequence: CDR1 SGHRS, CDR2 YFSETQ. This CDR3 is 15 amino acids long. The CDR3 coding sequence is TGCGCCAGCAGCTTACGTAGGGGGCCTTACAATGAGCAGTTCTTC. It translates to CASSLRRGPYNEQFF. The full variable domain, its missing parts supplied by reference TRBV5-1 and TRBJ2-1, is KAGVTQTPRYLIKTRGQQVTLSCSPISGHRSVSWYQQTPGQGLQFLFEYFSETQRNKGNFPGRFSGRQFSNSRSEMNVSTLELGDSALYLCASSLRRGPYNEQFFGPGTRLTVL.

The rearrangement links TRBV19 to TRBJ2-7; D remains unclear. Germline loops: CDR1 LNHDA, CDR2 SQIVND (reference sequence). V gave up 2 bases and J gave up 5 bases, with 4 bases separating them. The CDR3 length is 11 residues. The chain's CDR3 is CASSIQNEQYF. CDR3 nucleotide sequence: TGTGCCAGTAGTATACAGAACGAGCAGTACTTC.

The chain employs TRBV6-1 and TRBJ1-2, with 8 bases identical to TRBD1. Germline V CDR1 and CDR2: MNHNS, SASEGT. CDR3 length: 15 residues. The trim removed 0 bases at V and 4 bases at J, leaving 4 bases unmatched. The chain's CDR3 is CASSEADRGPYGYTF. CDR3 bases: TGTGCCAGCAGTGAAGCCGACAGGGGTCCCTATGGCTACACCTTC.

The rearrangement uses TRBV11-3 and TRBJ2-5; D possibly corresponds to TRBD1 (6 bases). CDR3 length equals 15 residues. Between the trimmed V and J ends, which lost 1 base and 5 bases, there was a span of 14 bases. Germline V gives CDR1 SGHNT, CDR2 YENEEA. Written as DNA, the CDR3 is TGTGCCAGCAGCTTAGGAGGGGGTAGGGACGAGACCCAGTACTTC. This sequence encodes CASSLGGGRDETQYF.

This clone appeared a single time. The CDR3 sequence: CASTARQAGETQYF. CDR3 coding DNA: TGTGCCAGCACCGCAAGACAGGCGGGAGAGACCCAGTACTTC. The V call is TRBV2, the J call TRBJ2-5; a weak D match, TRBD1 (6 bases). The germline CDR1 and CDR2 sequences are SNHLY and FYNNEI. The CDR3 has 14 amino acids. Trimming removed 7 bases at V and 4 bases at J, with 16 bases between.

The rearrangement joins TRBV7-9 to TRBJ2-1; tentatively, D is TRBD2 (5 bases). The CDR3 spans 13 residues. Germline assignment: CDR1 SEHNR and CDR2 FQNEAQ (reference sequence). The V and J ends lost 0 bases and 8 bases respectively, with 8 bases between them. The CDR3 DNA reads as TGTGCCAGCAGCTTAGCGCAGAGGGATGAGCAGTTCTTC. Translating it yields CASSLAQRDEQFF. Full variable domain (missing parts from reference TRBV7-9 and TRBJ2-1): DTGVSQNPRHKITKRGQNVTFRCDPISEHNRLYWYRQTLGQGPEFLTYFQNEAQLEKSRLLSDRFSAERPKGSFSTLEIQRTEQGDSAMYLCASSLAQRDEQFFGPGTRLTVL.